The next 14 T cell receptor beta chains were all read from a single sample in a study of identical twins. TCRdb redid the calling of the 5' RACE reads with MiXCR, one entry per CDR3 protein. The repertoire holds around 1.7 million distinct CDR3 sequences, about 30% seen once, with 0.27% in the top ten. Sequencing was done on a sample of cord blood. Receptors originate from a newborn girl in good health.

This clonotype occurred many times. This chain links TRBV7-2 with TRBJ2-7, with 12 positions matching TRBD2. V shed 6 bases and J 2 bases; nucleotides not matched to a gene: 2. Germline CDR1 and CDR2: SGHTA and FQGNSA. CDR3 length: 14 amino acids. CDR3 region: CASSRTSGAYEQYF. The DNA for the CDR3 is TGTGCCAGCAGTCGGACTAGCGGGGCCTACGAGCAGTACTTC.

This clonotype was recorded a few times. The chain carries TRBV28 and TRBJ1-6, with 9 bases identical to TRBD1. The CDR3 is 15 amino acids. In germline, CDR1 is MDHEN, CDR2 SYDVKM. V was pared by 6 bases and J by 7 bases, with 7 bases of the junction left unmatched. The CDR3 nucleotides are TGTGCCAGCAGCCCCGGGGACAGGGACAATTCACCCCTCCACTTT. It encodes CASSPGDRDNSPLHF.

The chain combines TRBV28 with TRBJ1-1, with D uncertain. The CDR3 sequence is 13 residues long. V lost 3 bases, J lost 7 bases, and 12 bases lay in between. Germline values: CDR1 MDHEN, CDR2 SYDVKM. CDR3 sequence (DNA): TGTGCCAGCAGTTTGGAGGCCCCGAGTGAAGCTTTCTTT. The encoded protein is CASSLEAPSEAFF.

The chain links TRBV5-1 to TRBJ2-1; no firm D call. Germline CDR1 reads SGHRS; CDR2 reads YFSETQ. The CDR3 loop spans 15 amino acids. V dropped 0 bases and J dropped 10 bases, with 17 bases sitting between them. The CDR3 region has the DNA TGCGCCAGCAGCTTGGGGTTAGCCGATGGGTCCGAGCAGTTCTTC. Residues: CASSLGLADGSEQFF. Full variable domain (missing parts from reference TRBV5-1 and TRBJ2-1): KAGVTQTPRYLIKTRGQQVTLSCSPISGHRSVSWYQQTPGQGLQFLFEYFSETQRNKGNFPGRFSGRQFSNSRSEMNVSTLELGDSALYLCASSLGLADGSEQFFGPGTRLTVL.

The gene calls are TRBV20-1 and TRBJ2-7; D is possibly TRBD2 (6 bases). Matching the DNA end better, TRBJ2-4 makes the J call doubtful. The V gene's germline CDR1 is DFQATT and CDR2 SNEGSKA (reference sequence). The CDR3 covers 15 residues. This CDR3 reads CSAGGRATAKNIQYF. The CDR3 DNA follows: TGCAGTGCCGGGGGTAGGGCAACAGCCAAAAACATTCAGTACTTC.

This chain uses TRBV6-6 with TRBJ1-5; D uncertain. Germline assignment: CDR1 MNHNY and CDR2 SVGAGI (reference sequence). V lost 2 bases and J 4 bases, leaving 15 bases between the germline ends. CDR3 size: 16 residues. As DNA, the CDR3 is TGTGCCAGCAGTTACGCTGACCTACTCCCGAATCAGCCCCAGCATTTT. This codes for CASSYADLLPNQPQHF.

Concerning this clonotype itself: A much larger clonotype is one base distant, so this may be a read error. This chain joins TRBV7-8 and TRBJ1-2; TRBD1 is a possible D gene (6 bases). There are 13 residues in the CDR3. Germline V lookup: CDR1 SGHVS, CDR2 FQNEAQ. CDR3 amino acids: CASSRQANYGCTF. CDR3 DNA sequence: TGTGCCAGCAGTCGACAGGCTAACTATGGCTGCACCTTC.

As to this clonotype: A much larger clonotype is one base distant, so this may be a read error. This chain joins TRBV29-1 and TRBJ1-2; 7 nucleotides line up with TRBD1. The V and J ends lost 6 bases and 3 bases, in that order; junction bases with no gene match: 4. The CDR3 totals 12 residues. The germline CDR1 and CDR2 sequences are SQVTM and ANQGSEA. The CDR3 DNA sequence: TGCAGCGTCGATGACAGGGACTATGGCTACACCTTC. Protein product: CSVDDRDYGYTF.

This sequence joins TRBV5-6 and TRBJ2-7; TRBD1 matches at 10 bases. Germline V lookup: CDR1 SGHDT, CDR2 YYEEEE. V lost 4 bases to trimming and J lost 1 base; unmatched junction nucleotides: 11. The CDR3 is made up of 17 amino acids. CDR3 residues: CASSMVGGTGASYEQYF. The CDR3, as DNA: TGTGCCAGCAGCATGGTAGGGGGGACAGGGGCTTCCTACGAGCAGTACTTC.

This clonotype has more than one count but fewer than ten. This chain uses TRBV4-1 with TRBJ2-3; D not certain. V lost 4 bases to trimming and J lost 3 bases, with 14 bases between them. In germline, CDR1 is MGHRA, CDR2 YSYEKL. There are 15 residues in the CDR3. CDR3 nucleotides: TGCGCCAGCAGCCGGTATAGTCGAGGAACAGATACGCAGTATTTT. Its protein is CASSRYSRGTDTQYF.

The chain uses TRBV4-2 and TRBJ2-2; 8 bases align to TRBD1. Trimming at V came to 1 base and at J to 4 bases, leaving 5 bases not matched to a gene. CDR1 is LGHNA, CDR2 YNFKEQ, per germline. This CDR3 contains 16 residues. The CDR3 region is CASSQGQGRFTGELFF. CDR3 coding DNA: TGTGCCAGCAGCCAAGGACAGGGGCGGTTCACCGGGGAGCTGTTTTTT.

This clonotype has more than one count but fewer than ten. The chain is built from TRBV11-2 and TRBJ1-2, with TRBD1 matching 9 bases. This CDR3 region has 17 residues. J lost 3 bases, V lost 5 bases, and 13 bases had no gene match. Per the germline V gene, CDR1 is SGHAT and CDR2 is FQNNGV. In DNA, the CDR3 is TGTGCCAGCAGCAATCTCCGCCGGGACAGGGCGGACTATGGCTACACCTTC. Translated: CASSNLRRDRADYGYTF.

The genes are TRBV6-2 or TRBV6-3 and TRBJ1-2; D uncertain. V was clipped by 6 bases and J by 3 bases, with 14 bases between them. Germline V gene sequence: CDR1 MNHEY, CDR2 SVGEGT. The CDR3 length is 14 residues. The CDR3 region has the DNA TGTGCCAGCAGCCAAACGTCGCGTGACTATGGCTACACCTTC. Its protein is CASSQTSRDYGYTF.

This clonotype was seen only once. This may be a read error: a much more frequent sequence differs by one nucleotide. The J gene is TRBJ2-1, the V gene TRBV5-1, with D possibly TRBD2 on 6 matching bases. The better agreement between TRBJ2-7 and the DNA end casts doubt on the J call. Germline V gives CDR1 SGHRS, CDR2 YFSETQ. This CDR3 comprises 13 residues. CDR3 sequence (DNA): TGCGCCAGCAGCTTCCGGGAGAACAATGAGCAGTACTTC. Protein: CASSFRENNEQYF.